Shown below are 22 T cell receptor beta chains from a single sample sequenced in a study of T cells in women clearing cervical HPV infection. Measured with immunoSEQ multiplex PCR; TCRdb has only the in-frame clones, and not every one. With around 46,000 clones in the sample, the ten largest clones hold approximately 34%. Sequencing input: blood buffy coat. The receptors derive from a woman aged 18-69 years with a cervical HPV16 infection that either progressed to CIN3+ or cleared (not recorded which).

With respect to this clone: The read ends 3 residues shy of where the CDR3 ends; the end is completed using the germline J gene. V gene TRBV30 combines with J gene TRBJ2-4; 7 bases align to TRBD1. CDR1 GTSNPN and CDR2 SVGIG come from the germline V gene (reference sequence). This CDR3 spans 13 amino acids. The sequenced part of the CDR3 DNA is TGTGCCTGGAGTCTCCGGACAGGCGGCGGT. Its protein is CAWSLRTGGG. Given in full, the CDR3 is CAWSLRTGGGQYF.

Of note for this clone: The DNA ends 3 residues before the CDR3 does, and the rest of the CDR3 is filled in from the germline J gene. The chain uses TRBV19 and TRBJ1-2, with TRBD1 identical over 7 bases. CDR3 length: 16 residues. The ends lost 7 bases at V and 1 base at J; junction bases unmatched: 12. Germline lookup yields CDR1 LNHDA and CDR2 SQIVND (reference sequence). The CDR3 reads CASTLSRGQLNYGYTF. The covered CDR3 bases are TGTGCCAGTACCCTGAGCCGGGGACAGCTTAACTATGGC. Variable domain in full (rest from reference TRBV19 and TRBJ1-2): DGGITQSPKYLFRKEGQNVTLSCEQNLNHDAMYWYRQDPGQGLRLIYYSQIVNDFQKGDIAEGYSVSREKKESFPLTVTSAQKNPTAFYLCASTLSRGQLNYGYTFGSGTRLTVV.

The CDR3 sequence is CASTTGFSEAFF. CDR3 bases read: TGTGCCAGCACTACAGGGTTTTCTGAA. The chain couples TRBV2 to TRBJ1-1; a possible D gene is TRBD1 (6 bases). The CDR3 is cut off 3 residues early in the read; its end comes from the germline J gene. The CDR3 sequence is 12 residues long. V lost 7 bases and J 6 bases, leaving 12 bases between the germline ends. CDR1 is SNHLY, CDR2 FYNNEI, per germline.

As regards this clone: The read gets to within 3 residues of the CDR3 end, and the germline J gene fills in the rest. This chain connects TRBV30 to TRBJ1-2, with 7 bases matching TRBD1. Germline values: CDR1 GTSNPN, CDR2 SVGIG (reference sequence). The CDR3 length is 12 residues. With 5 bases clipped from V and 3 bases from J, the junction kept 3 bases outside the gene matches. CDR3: CAWATGDYGYTF. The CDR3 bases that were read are TGTGCCTGGGCCACAGGGGACTATGGC.

CDR3 loop: CSARDPGRGGTDTQYF. The part of the CDR3 DNA that was read is TGCAGTGCTAGAGATCCGGGCAGGGGTGGCACAGATACG. The V call is TRBV20-1, the J call TRBJ2-3, with D possibly TRBD1 on 6 matching bases. The sequence runs out 3 residues before the end of the CDR3; the remainder is reconstructed from the germline J gene. Between the trimmed V and J ends, which lost 0 bases and 1 base, there was a span of 14 bases. This CDR3 has 16 residues. CDR1 is DFQATT, CDR2 SNEGSKA, per germline (reference sequence).

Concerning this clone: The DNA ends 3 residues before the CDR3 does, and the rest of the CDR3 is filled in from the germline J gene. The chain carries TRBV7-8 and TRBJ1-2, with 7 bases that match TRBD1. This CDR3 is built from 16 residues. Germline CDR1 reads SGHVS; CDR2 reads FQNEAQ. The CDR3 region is CASSTRVNVGQLGYTF. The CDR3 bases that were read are TGTGCCAGCAGCACCCGAGTCAACGTGGGACAGTTGGGC.

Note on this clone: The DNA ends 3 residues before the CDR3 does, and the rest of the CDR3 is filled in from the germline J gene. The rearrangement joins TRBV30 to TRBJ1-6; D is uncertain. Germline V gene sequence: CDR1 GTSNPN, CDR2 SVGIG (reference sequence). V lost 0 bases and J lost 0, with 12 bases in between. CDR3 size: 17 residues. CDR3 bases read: TGTGCCTGGAGTGTACAGAGGTTAAGCTCCTATAATTCACCC. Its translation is CAWSVQRLSSYNSP. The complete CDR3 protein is CAWSVQRLSSYNSPLHF.

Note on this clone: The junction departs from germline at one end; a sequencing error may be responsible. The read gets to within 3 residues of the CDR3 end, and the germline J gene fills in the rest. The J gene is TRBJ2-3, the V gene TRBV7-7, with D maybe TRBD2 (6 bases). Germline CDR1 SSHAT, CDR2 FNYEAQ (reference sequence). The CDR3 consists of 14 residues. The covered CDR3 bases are TGTGCTAGCAGCCCGGGACTGAACACAGATACG. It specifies CASSPGLNTDT. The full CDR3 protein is CASSPGLNTDTQYF.

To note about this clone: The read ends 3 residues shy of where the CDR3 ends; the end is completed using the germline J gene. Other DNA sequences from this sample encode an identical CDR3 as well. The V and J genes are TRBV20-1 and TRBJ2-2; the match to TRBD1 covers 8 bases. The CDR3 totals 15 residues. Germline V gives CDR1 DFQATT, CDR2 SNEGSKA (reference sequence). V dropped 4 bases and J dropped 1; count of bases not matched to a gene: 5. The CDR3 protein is CSATYRGKNTGELFF. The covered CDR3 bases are TGCAGTGCTACCTACAGGGGGAAGAACACCGGGGAG.

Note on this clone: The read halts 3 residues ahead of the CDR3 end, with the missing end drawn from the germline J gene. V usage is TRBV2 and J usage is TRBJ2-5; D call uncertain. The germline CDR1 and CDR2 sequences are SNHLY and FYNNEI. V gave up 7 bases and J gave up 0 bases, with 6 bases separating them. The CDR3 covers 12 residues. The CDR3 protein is CASTQDQETQYF. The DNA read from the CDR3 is TGTGCCAGCACTCAGGACCAAGAGACC.

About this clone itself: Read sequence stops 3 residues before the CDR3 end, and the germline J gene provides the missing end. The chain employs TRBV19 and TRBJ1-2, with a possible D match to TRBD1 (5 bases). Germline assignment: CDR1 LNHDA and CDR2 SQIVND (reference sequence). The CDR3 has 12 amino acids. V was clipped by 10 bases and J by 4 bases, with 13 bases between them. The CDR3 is CATGRDGYGYTF. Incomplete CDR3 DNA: TGTGCCACCGGCAGGGATGGCTATGGC.

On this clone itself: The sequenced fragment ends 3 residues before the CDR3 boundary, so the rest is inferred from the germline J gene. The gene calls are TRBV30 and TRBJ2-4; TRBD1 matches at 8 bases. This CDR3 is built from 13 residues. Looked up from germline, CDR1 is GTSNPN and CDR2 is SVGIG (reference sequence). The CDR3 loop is CASGQGSNQPQYF. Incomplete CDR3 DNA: TGTGCCTCTGGACAGGGAAGCAATCAGCCT.

CDR3 DNA (partial): TGTGCCAGCAGAGTAGCGGGGGGGCACAATGAG. It translates to CASRVAGGHNE. The full CDR3 is CASRVAGGHNEQFF. This sequence joins TRBV2 and TRBJ2-1, with 11 nucleotides matching TRBD2. The read terminates 3 residues before the CDR3 end, so the remaining end is supplied by the germline J gene. The CDR3 loop spans 14 amino acids. V was clipped by 6 bases and J by 5 bases; unmatched bases: 3. Germline CDR1 SNHLY, CDR2 FYNNEI.

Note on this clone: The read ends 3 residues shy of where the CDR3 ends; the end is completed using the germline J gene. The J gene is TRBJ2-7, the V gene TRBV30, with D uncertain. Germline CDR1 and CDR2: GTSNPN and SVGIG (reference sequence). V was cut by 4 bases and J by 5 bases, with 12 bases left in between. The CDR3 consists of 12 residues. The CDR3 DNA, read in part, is TGTGCCTGGAAACTGGGTAGGGACGAG. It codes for CAWKLGRDE. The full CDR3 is CAWKLGRDEQYF.

The CDR3 protein is CASSLRTGAGELFF. Incomplete CDR3 DNA: TGTGCCAGCAGTCTAAGGACAGGGGCCGGGGAG. This chain joins TRBV2 and TRBJ2-2, with TRBD1 matching over 9 bases. From the germline J gene comes the end of the CDR3, since the read stops 3 residues before it. The CDR3 has 14 amino acids. From germline, CDR1 is SNHLY and CDR2 FYNNEI. V dropped 5 bases and J dropped 6; count of bases not matched to a gene: 4.

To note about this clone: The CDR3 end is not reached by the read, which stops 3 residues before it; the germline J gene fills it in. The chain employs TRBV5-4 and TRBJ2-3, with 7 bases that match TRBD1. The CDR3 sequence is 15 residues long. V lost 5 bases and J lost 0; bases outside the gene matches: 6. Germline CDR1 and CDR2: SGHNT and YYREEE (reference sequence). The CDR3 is CASSIQGVSTDTQYF. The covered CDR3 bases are TGTGCCAGCAGTATTCAGGGGGTGAGCACAGATACG.

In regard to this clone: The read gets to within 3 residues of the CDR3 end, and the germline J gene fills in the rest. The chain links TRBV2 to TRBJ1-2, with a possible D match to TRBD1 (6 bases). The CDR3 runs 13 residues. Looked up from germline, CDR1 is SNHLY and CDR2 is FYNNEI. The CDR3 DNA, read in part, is TGTGCCAGCAGTGAATTTCGGGACATGGGC. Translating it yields CASSEFRDMG. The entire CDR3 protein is CASSEFRDMGYTF.

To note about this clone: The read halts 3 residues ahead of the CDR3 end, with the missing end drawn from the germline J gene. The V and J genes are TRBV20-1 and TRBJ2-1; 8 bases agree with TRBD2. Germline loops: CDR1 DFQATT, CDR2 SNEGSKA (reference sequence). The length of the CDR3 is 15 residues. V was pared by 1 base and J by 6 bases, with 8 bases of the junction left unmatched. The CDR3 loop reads CSARVSGRGRNEQFF. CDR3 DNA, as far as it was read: TGCAGTGCTAGAGTATCCGGGAGGGGTCGCAATGAG.

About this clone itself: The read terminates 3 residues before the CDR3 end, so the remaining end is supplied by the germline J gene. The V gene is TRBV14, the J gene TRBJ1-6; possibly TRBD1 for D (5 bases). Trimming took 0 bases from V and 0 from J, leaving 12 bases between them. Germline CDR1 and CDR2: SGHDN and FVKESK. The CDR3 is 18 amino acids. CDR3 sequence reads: CASSQDLGGSSYNSPLHF. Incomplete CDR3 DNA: TGTGCCAGCAGCCAAGATCTGGGGGGTAGCTCCTATAATTCACCC.

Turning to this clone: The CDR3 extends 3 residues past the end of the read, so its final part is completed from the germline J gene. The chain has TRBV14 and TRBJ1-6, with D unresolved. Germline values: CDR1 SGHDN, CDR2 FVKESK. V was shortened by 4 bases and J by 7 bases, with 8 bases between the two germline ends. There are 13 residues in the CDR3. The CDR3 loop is CASSPLVNSPLHF. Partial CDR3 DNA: TGTGCCAGCAGCCCCCTCGTCAATTCACCC.

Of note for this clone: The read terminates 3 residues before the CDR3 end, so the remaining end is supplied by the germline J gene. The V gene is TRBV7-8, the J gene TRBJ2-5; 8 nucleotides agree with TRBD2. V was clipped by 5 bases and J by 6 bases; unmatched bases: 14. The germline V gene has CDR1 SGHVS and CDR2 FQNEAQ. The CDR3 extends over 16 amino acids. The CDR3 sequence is CASSPAGSGRWKTQYF. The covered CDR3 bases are TGTGCCAGCAGCCCAGCAGGGAGCGGGAGATGGAAGACC.

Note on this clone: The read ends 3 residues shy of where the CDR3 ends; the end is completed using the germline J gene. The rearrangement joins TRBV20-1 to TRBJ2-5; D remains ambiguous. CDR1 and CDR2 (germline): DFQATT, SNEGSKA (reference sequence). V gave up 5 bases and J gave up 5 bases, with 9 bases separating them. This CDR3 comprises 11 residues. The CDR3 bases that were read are TGCAGTGCTCGCGGTCTCGAGACC. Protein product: CSARGLET. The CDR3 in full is CSARGLETQYF.